This T cell receptor (beta chain) is drawn from a study of blood T cells in healthy people across ages. This clonotype was observed many times. The target antigen is unknown. The V and J ends lost 0 bases and 1 base, in that order; junction bases with no gene match: 2. The CDR3 spans 15 residues. Germline V lookup: CDR1 SGHTA, CDR2 FQGTGA. A J-beta primer mix and a sample-barcoded 5' primer were used in a second PCR of roughly 7 to 12 cycles. MiXCR was run by TCRdb on the 5' RACE reads, yielding one entry per CDR3 protein. The sample records roughly 800,000 distinct CDR3 sequences, 25% being singletons. Study outcomes and limitations: Those diversity estimates obtained from one million T cells were thought to be underestimates. Percentage of naive T cells showed a strong correlation with TCR beta diversity.

Another study also made use of these data, one on T cells of mothers and their children.

The chain joins TRBV7-3 to TRBJ2-5, with 7 positions matching TRBD1. The sample comprised blood. This clonotype was obtained from a boy younger than 18 in good health. The DNA for the CDR3 is TGTGCCAGCAGCTTAACGGGACAGCTCCAAGAGACCCAGTACTTC. Translation gives CASSLTGQLQETQYF.